Listed below are T cell receptor beta chains from one sample, sequenced in a study of blood T cell repertoires in COVID-19. Only in-frame clones appear in the TCRdb table, and some are missing; sequencing was by immunoSEQ multiplex PCR. The sample carries more than 150,000 clones, approximately 87% recorded once. The specimen sequenced was peripheral blood. Source of these receptors: a man in his 70s with active or convalescent COVID-19. CDR3s include the opening cysteine and the closing phenylalanine or tryptophan. The order of the fields is CDR3 length, V gene, J gene, D gene, clone size, CDR3 DNA, CDR3 protein. The D gene is left open where the match is weak. Rows give clone size only sometimes, using once, few, many, or a class for an expanded clone.

cdr3_length: 14
v_call: TRBV7-2
j_call: TRBJ2-3
d_call: TRBD1
clone_size: NA
cdr3_nt: TGTGCCAGCAGCTTCAGGGGGCAGGTAGATACGCAGTATTTT
cdr3_aa: CASSFRGQVDTQYF

cdr3_length: 16
v_call: TRBV4-1
j_call: TRBJ1-2
d_call: NA
clone_size: once
cdr3_nt: TGCGCCAGCAGCCAAGAGGGCGCAGGGGTTAACTATGGCTACACCTTC
cdr3_aa: CASSQEGAGVNYGYTF

cdr3_length: 15
v_call: TRBV27
j_call: TRBJ1-1
d_call: TRBD1
clone_size: NA
cdr3_nt: TGTGCCAGCAGCCCTTGGGGGGACAGTTTCACTGAAGCTTTCTTT
cdr3_aa: CASSPWGDSFTEAFF

cdr3_length: 15
v_call: TRBV11-2
j_call: TRBJ2-2
d_call: TRBD1
clone_size: NA
cdr3_nt: TGTGCCAGCAGCTTCAGGGGGTATGGCACCGGGGAGCTGTTTTTT
cdr3_aa: CASSFRGYGTGELFF

cdr3_length: 14
v_call: TRBV18
j_call: TRBJ1-6
d_call: TRBD1
clone_size: NA
cdr3_nt: TGTGCCAGCTCACCGGACAGGGTAGGCTCACCCCTCCACTTT
cdr3_aa: CASSPDRVGSPLHF

cdr3_length: 15
v_call: TRBV7-9
j_call: TRBJ1-4
d_call: NA
clone_size: NA
cdr3_nt: TGTGCCAGCAGCTTAAACCCGACAGTGCACGAAAAACTGTTTTTT
cdr3_aa: CASSLNPTVHEKLFF

cdr3_length: 16
v_call: TRBV18
j_call: TRBJ2-7
d_call: NA
clone_size: NA
cdr3_nt: TGTGCCAGCTCACGCGGGTCCCTCAACTCGCCCTACGAGCAGTACTTC
cdr3_aa: CASSRGSLNSPYEQYF

cdr3_length: 15
v_call: TRBV5-4
j_call: TRBJ1-4
d_call: NA
clone_size: once
cdr3_nt: TGTGCCAGCAGCTTGGCGGGGTATCGTGGTGAAAAACTGTTTTTT
cdr3_aa: CASSLAGYRGEKLFF

cdr3_length: 14
v_call: TRBV2
j_call: TRBJ1-5
d_call: NA
clone_size: NA
cdr3_nt: TGTGCCAGCAGTCCTTCCCAGGGGACTCAGCCCCAGCATTTT
cdr3_aa: CASSPSQGTQPQHF

cdr3_length: 15
v_call: TRBV15
j_call: TRBJ2-7
d_call: NA
clone_size: NA
cdr3_nt: TGTGCCACCAGCCAAGGGGACATTGATACCTACGAGCAGTACTTC
cdr3_aa: CATSQGDIDTYEQYF

cdr3_length: 15
v_call: TRBV19
j_call: TRBJ1-1
d_call: NA
clone_size: NA
cdr3_nt: TGTGCCAGTAGATCTCTGCGGGCGGTGAACACTGAAGCTTTCTTT
cdr3_aa: CASRSLRAVNTEAFF

cdr3_length: 12
v_call: TRBV30
j_call: TRBJ2-7
d_call: NA
clone_size: NA
cdr3_nt: TGTGCCTTAGGACACCGGACCTACGAGCAGTACTTC
cdr3_aa: CALGHRTYEQYF

cdr3_length: 14
v_call: TRBV29-1
j_call: TRBJ1-2
d_call: TRBD1
clone_size: NA
cdr3_nt: TGCAGCGTTGAAGACAGGAACAGGGGAATTGGCTACACCTTC
cdr3_aa: CSVEDRNRGIGYTF

cdr3_length: 15
v_call: TRBV11-3
j_call: TRBJ2-1
d_call: TRBD1
clone_size: once
cdr3_nt: TGTGCCAGCAGCCCGGGACAGGGGGCATACAATGAGCAGTTCTTC
cdr3_aa: CASSPGQGAYNEQFF

cdr3_length: 15
v_call: TRBV7-2
j_call: TRBJ1-2
d_call: NA
clone_size: NA
cdr3_nt: TGTGCCAGCAGCTTAGGAAGGGGGGGGAACGTAGGCTACACCTTC
cdr3_aa: CASSLGRGGNVGYTF

cdr3_length: 14
v_call: TRBV5-1
j_call: TRBJ1-1
d_call: NA
clone_size: NA
cdr3_nt: TGCGCCAGCAGCTTACTGAGCCAGAACACTGAAGCTTTCTTT
cdr3_aa: CASSLLSQNTEAFF

cdr3_length: 12
v_call: TRBV7-2
j_call: TRBJ1-1
d_call: TRBD1
clone_size: NA
cdr3_nt: TGTGCCAGCAGCTTGCGGACAGGCGCAGCTTTCTTT
cdr3_aa: CASSLRTGAAFF

cdr3_length: 14
v_call: TRBV7-2
j_call: TRBJ2-7
d_call: NA
clone_size: NA
cdr3_nt: TGTGCCAGCAGCCCCCGTCAGGACTCCTACGAGCAGTACTTC
cdr3_aa: CASSPRQDSYEQYF

cdr3_length: 14
v_call: TRBV19
j_call: TRBJ1-2
d_call: TRBD1
clone_size: NA
cdr3_nt: TGTGCCAGTAGTTCGAACAGGGGAGGCTATGGCTACACCTTC
cdr3_aa: CASSSNRGGYGYTF

cdr3_length: 14
v_call: TRBV14
j_call: TRBJ1-6
d_call: NA
clone_size: NA
cdr3_nt: TGTGCCAGCAGCCGGGACTACTATAATTCACCCCTCCACTTT
cdr3_aa: CASSRDYYNSPLHF

cdr3_length: 13
v_call: TRBV6-5
j_call: TRBJ2-2
d_call: NA
clone_size: few
cdr3_nt: TGTGCCAGCAGGCCCTTAGACACCGTGGGGCTGTTTTTT
cdr3_aa: CASRPLDTVGLFF

cdr3_length: 14
v_call: TRBV5-1
j_call: TRBJ2-7
d_call: NA
clone_size: few
cdr3_nt: TGCGCCAGCAGCTTACACGAGCGAGTCGTGGAGCAGTACTTC
cdr3_aa: CASSLHERVVEQYF

cdr3_length: 14
v_call: TRBV28
j_call: TRBJ1-2
d_call: NA
clone_size: NA
cdr3_nt: TGTGCCAGCAGTCCCCTTGGGCAGGGTCGAGGCTACACCTTC
cdr3_aa: CASSPLGQGRGYTF

cdr3_length: 15
v_call: TRBV6-6
j_call: TRBJ1-1
d_call: NA
clone_size: NA
cdr3_nt: TGTGCCAGCAGTTACCCCTCGGGGAGCGGCGCTGAAGCTTTCTTT
cdr3_aa: CASSYPSGSGAEAFF

cdr3_length: 15
v_call: TRBV5-1
j_call: TRBJ1-3
d_call: NA
clone_size: once
cdr3_nt: TGCGCCAGCAGAGACTCGGGATTCTCTGGAAACACCATATATTTT
cdr3_aa: CASRDSGFSGNTIYF

cdr3_length: 15
v_call: TRBV5-4
j_call: TRBJ2-5
d_call: TRBD2
clone_size: NA
cdr3_nt: TGTGCCAGCAGCAGGCGGACTAGCGGACAAGAGACCCAGTACTTC
cdr3_aa: CASSRRTSGQETQYF

cdr3_length: 13
v_call: TRBV29-1
j_call: TRBJ2-7
d_call: TRBD1
clone_size: once
cdr3_nt: TGCAGCGTGATTGGACAGGGGGACGGCGAGCAGTACTTC
cdr3_aa: CSVIGQGDGEQYF

cdr3_length: 12
v_call: TRBV6-5
j_call: TRBJ2-5
d_call: NA
clone_size: NA
cdr3_nt: TGTGCCAGCAGAGCCCAGGGGGAGACCCAGTACTTC
cdr3_aa: CASRAQGETQYF

cdr3_length: 14
v_call: TRBV5-6
j_call: TRBJ2-5
d_call: TRBD1
clone_size: NA
cdr3_nt: TGTGCCAGCAGCGTTGGACAGGGGTTTGGGACCCAGTACTTC
cdr3_aa: CASSVGQGFGTQYF

cdr3_length: 16
v_call: TRBV19
j_call: TRBJ1-5
d_call: TRBD1
clone_size: NA
cdr3_nt: TGTGCCAGTAGCCCGGGACAGGGTAGAGGCAATCAGCCCCAGCATTTT
cdr3_aa: CASSPGQGRGNQPQHF

cdr3_length: 15
v_call: TRBV5-1
j_call: TRBJ2-1
d_call: TRBD2
clone_size: NA
cdr3_nt: TGCGCCAGCAGCGATACTAGCGGTACCCTCAATGAGCAGTTCTTC
cdr3_aa: CASSDTSGTLNEQFF

cdr3_length: 14
v_call: TRBV5-1
j_call: TRBJ1-4
d_call: NA
clone_size: NA
cdr3_nt: TGCGCCAGCAGGCCCACAACGTCAGGAGAAAAACTGTTTTTT
cdr3_aa: CASRPTTSGEKLFF

cdr3_length: 14
v_call: TRBV27
j_call: TRBJ2-2
d_call: NA
clone_size: NA
cdr3_nt: TGTGCCAGCAGTTTTAGCGTTTACACCGGGGAGCTGTTTTTT
cdr3_aa: CASSFSVYTGELFF

cdr3_length: 16
v_call: TRBV3-1/TRBV3-2
j_call: TRBJ2-5
d_call: TRBD2
clone_size: NA
cdr3_nt: TGTGCCAGCAGCCAAGGAGGGGTAGCGGGAGGGGAGACCCAGTACTTC
cdr3_aa: CASSQGGVAGGETQYF

cdr3_length: 13
v_call: TRBV12-3/TRBV12-4
j_call: TRBJ1-2
d_call: TRBD1
clone_size: few
cdr3_nt: TGTGCCAGCACCCGGGACAGGGAAGTTGGCTACACCTTC
cdr3_aa: CASTRDREVGYTF

cdr3_length: 12
v_call: TRBV7-3
j_call: TRBJ2-3
d_call: NA
clone_size: NA
cdr3_nt: TGTGCCAGCAGTTATAGCGGAGATACGCAGTATTTT
cdr3_aa: CASSYSGDTQYF

cdr3_length: 13
v_call: TRBV12-3/TRBV12-4
j_call: TRBJ2-2
d_call: TRBD1
clone_size: NA
cdr3_nt: TGTGCCAGCAGGACAGGGGGGACCGGGGAGCTGTTTTTT
cdr3_aa: CASRTGGTGELFF

cdr3_length: 17
v_call: TRBV7-8
j_call: TRBJ1-6
d_call: NA
clone_size: once
cdr3_nt: TGTGCCAGCAGCTCCTCTCAGCGGAGCTCCTATAATTCACCCCTCCACTTT
cdr3_aa: CASSSSQRSSYNSPLHF

cdr3_length: 15
v_call: TRBV10-3
j_call: TRBJ1-2
d_call: NA
clone_size: NA
cdr3_nt: TGTGCCATCAGTGAGAGGGAGAGCACCAACTATGGCTACACCTTC
cdr3_aa: CAISERESTNYGYTF

cdr3_length: 14
v_call: TRBV11-2
j_call: TRBJ1-2
d_call: NA
clone_size: NA
cdr3_nt: TGTGCCAGCAGCTTTACAGGGAAGAACTATGGCTACACCTTC
cdr3_aa: CASSFTGKNYGYTF

cdr3_length: 13
v_call: TRBV19
j_call: TRBJ1-1
d_call: NA
clone_size: NA
cdr3_nt: TGTGCCAGTAGGATGGCAGGGAGGACTGAAGCTTTCTTT
cdr3_aa: CASRMAGRTEAFF

cdr3_length: 17
v_call: TRBV28
j_call: TRBJ1-3
d_call: NA
clone_size: NA
cdr3_nt: TGTGCCAGCAGTCCATCCCTTGGGTACTACCCTGGAAACACCATATATTTT
cdr3_aa: CASSPSLGYYPGNTIYF

cdr3_length: 13
v_call: TRBV5-4
j_call: TRBJ1-1
d_call: NA
clone_size: NA
cdr3_nt: TGTGCCAGCAGTCGTGCTCAGTACACTGAAGCTTTCTTT
cdr3_aa: CASSRAQYTEAFF

cdr3_length: 14
v_call: TRBV4-2
j_call: TRBJ1-1
d_call: NA
clone_size: NA
cdr3_nt: TGTGCCAGCAGCCAAGGAGGAAGGAACACTGAAGCTTTCTTT
cdr3_aa: CASSQGGRNTEAFF

cdr3_length: 16
v_call: TRBV4-3
j_call: TRBJ1-3
d_call: NA
clone_size: NA
cdr3_nt: TGCGCCAGCAGCCAGAACAGGCTCTTCTCTGGAAACACCATATATTTT
cdr3_aa: CASSQNRLFSGNTIYF

cdr3_length: 15
v_call: TRBV6-5
j_call: TRBJ2-5
d_call: TRBD2
clone_size: NA
cdr3_nt: TGTGCCAGCAGTCCTCAGACTAGCGGGGGAGAGACCCAGTACTTC
cdr3_aa: CASSPQTSGGETQYF